This paragraph reports one T cell receptor beta chain. The data were produced by immunoSEQ multiplex PCR, yet TCRdb's version contains in-frame clones alone and is incomplete. Of some 330,000 clones in the sample, 80% to 85% were seen once. Cohort 3 donors were reported recovered after two negative PCRs, clearance, or symptom resolution. The data stem from a study of blood T cell repertoires in COVID-19. Study summary: Researchers got acute and convalescent COVID-19 samples from the United States, Italy and Spain.

This sequence was found in a woman in her fifties or sixties who had recovered from COVID-19. Sequenced sample: PBMCs or T cells enriched from blood (not recorded which).

The CDR3 sequence: CASSIEGSTRFF. CDR3 sequence (DNA): TGTGCCAGTAGTATAGAGGGGAGCACCCGGTTCTTC. The chain carries TRBV19 and TRBJ2-1; tentatively, D is TRBD2 (5 bases). This CDR3 comprises 12 residues. Trimming took 0 bases from V and 15 from J, leaving 12 bases between them. CDR1 and CDR2 from the germline V gene are LNHDA and SQIVND (reference sequence).